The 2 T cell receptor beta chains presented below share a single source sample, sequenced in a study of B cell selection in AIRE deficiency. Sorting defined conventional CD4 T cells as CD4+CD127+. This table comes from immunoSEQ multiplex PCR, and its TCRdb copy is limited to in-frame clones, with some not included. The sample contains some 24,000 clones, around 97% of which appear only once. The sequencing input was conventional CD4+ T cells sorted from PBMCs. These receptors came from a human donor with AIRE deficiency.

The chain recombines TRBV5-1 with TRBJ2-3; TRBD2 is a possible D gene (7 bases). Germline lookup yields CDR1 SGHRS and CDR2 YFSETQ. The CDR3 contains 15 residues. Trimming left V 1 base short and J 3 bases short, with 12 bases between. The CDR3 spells CASSLRGTMTDTQYF. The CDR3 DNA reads TGCGCCAGCAGCTTGAGGGGGACTATGACAGATACGCAGTATTTT.

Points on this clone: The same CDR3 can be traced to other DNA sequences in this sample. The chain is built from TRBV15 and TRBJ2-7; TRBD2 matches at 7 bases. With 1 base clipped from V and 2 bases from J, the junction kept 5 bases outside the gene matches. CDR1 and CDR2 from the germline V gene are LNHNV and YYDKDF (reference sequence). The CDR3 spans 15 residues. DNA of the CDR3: TGTGCCACCAGCAGAGGAGGCGGGGGAGCCTACGAGCAGTACTTC. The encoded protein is CATSRGGGGAYEQYF.